This is a list of T cell receptor beta chains from one sample in a study of molecular identifiers for immune sequencing clone quantification. TCRdb processed the PCR reads anew with MiXCR; each CDR3 protein has one entry. The data show about 300,000 distinct CDR3 sequences, about 21% seen once. The sequenced material came from naive CD8+ T cells from blood, with Jurkat cell RNA spiked in. These receptors came from a human donor in good health. Some libraries in this study had Jurkat cell RNA spiked in. CDR3s include the opening cysteine and the closing phenylalanine or tryptophan. Each record gives: V gene, CDR3 length, J gene, D gene, clone size, CDR3 protein, CDR3 DNA. D genes are given only for firm matches. Clone size is stated in some rows and not others, as once, few, many or a class when expanded.

v_gene: TRBV19
len: 13
j_gene: TRBJ1-1
d_gene: .
abundance: many
CDR3aa: CASTPGVNTEAFF
CDR3nt: TGTGCCAGTACTCCTGGGGTAAACACTGAAGCTTTCTTT

v_gene: TRBV28
len: 14
j_gene: TRBJ2-4
d_gene: .
abundance: many
CDR3aa: CASLREMAKNIQYF
CDR3nt: TGTGCCAGCCTCAGGGAAATGGCCAAAAACATTCAGTACTTC

v_gene: TRBV20-1
len: 14
j_gene: TRBJ1-1
d_gene: TRBD1
abundance: .
CDR3aa: CSAGWDRGHGEAFF
CDR3nt: TGCAGTGCTGGATGGGACAGGGGGCACGGTGAAGCTTTCTTT

v_gene: TRBV6-1
len: 15
j_gene: TRBJ2-5
d_gene: .
abundance: many
CDR3aa: CASNLRTAWGETQYF
CDR3nt: TGTGCCAGCAACTTACGGACAGCTTGGGGAGAGACCCAGTACTTC

v_gene: TRBV6-6
len: 14
j_gene: TRBJ2-7
d_gene: TRBD2
abundance: .
CDR3aa: CASRYEGGAGGQYF
CDR3nt: TGTGCCAGCAGGTACGAAGGGGGGGCGGGGGGGCAGTACTTC

v_gene: TRBV7-2
len: 12
j_gene: TRBJ2-1
d_gene: .
abundance: many
CDR3aa: CASSPFGAEQFF
CDR3nt: TGTGCCAGCAGCCCCTTCGGGGCTGAGCAGTTCTTC

v_gene: TRBV29-1
len: 14
j_gene: TRBJ2-5
d_gene: .
abundance: many
CDR3aa: CSVASGTLQETQYF
CDR3nt: TGCAGCGTTGCCTCCGGGACACTCCAAGAGACCCAGTACTTC

v_gene: TRBV12-3/TRBV12-4
len: 14
j_gene: TRBJ2-2
d_gene: .
abundance: .
CDR3aa: CASSLHRVTGELFF
CDR3nt: TGTGCCAGCAGTTTGCACAGGGTAACCGGGGAGCTGTTTTTT

v_gene: TRBV25-1
len: 12
j_gene: TRBJ2-1
d_gene: .
abundance: many
CDR3aa: CASSSQGYEQFF
CDR3nt: TGTGCCAGCAGTTCTCAGGGCTATGAGCAGTTCTTC

v_gene: TRBV5-4
len: 17
j_gene: TRBJ2-3
d_gene: TRBD2
abundance: many
CDR3aa: CASSLGDYRTDTDTQYF
CDR3nt: TGTGCCAGCAGCTTGGGGGACTATCGAACCGACACAGATACGCAGTATTTT

v_gene: TRBV2
len: 17
j_gene: TRBJ2-6
d_gene: TRBD2
abundance: many
CDR3aa: CASSASGRVSGANVLTF
CDR3nt: TGTGCCAGCAGTGCTAGCGGGAGAGTGTCTGGGGCCAACGTCCTGACTTTC

v_gene: TRBV7-9
len: 16
j_gene: TRBJ2-1
d_gene: .
abundance: .
CDR3aa: CASSLSTISSYNEQFF
CDR3nt: TGTGCCAGCAGCTTATCTACTATAAGCTCCTACAATGAGCAGTTCTTC

v_gene: TRBV7-9
len: 15
j_gene: TRBJ2-4
d_gene: .
abundance: many
CDR3aa: CASSSGTIGKNIQYF
CDR3nt: TGTGCCAGCAGCTCCGGGACCATAGGCAAAAACATTCAGTACTTC

v_gene: TRBV18
len: 13
j_gene: TRBJ2-1
d_gene: .
abundance: many
CDR3aa: CASSPPSSNEQFF
CDR3nt: TGTGCCAGCTCACCACCGTCCTCGAATGAGCAGTTCTTC

v_gene: TRBV7-6
len: 17
j_gene: TRBJ2-2
d_gene: .
abundance: many
CDR3aa: CASSSTDEGSLTGELFF
CDR3nt: TGTGCCAGCAGCTCCACCGATGAGGGCTCGTTAACCGGGGAGCTGTTTTTT

v_gene: TRBV6-2/TRBV6-3
len: 12
j_gene: TRBJ2-1
d_gene: .
abundance: few
CDR3aa: CASSRGAVEQFF
CDR3nt: TGTGCCAGCAGTAGGGGGGCCGTTGAGCAGTTCTTC

v_gene: TRBV6-2/TRBV6-3
len: 16
j_gene: TRBJ1-1
d_gene: .
abundance: .
CDR3aa: CASSYTGGQLDTEAFF
CDR3nt: TGTGCCAGCAGTTACACTGGGGGGCAATTGGACACTGAAGCTTTCTTT

v_gene: TRBV20-1
len: 13
j_gene: TRBJ1-1
d_gene: .
abundance: many
CDR3aa: CSARDQGNTEAFF
CDR3nt: TGCAGTGCTAGAGATCAGGGCAACACTGAAGCTTTCTTT

v_gene: TRBV7-9
len: 14
j_gene: TRBJ2-7
d_gene: .
abundance: .
CDR3aa: CASSTIRWGGEQYF
CDR3nt: TGTGCCAGCAGCACTATTCGATGGGGCGGTGAGCAGTACTTC

v_gene: TRBV7-2
len: 14
j_gene: TRBJ2-1
d_gene: .
abundance: many
CDR3aa: CASSLGPLSNEQFF
CDR3nt: TGTGCCAGCAGCTTAGGCCCCTTGAGCAATGAGCAGTTCTTC

v_gene: TRBV28
len: 15
j_gene: TRBJ2-5
d_gene: .
abundance: many
CDR3aa: CASSFFRPYQETQYF
CDR3nt: TGTGCCAGCAGTTTTTTCAGACCGTACCAAGAGACCCAGTACTTC

v_gene: TRBV6-1
len: 16
j_gene: TRBJ1-5
d_gene: .
abundance: many
CDR3aa: CASSLTGLYGNQPQHF
CDR3nt: TGTGCCAGCAGTTTGACAGGTTTGTACGGCAATCAGCCCCAGCATTTT

v_gene: TRBV6-6
len: 19
j_gene: TRBJ1-3
d_gene: TRBD1
abundance: many
CDR3aa: CASSSLVRGTPWGGNTIYF
CDR3nt: TGTGCCAGCAGTTCCCTTGTCAGGGGGACTCCCTGGGGGGGAAACACCATATATTTT

v_gene: TRBV21-1
len: 17
j_gene: TRBJ2-3
d_gene: .
abundance: many
CDR3aa: CASSKDTSGGAADTQYF
CDR3nt: TGTGCCAGCAGCAAAGATACTAGCGGGGGGGCCGCAGATACGCAGTATTTT

v_gene: TRBV4-1
len: 19
j_gene: TRBJ2-7
d_gene: TRBD1
abundance: .
CDR3aa: CASSQGGATGGPSPYEQYF
CDR3nt: TGCGCCAGCAGCCAAGGGGGGGCGACAGGGGGCCCGTCTCCCTACGAGCAGTACTTC

v_gene: TRBV6-2/TRBV6-3
len: 12
j_gene: TRBJ1-1
d_gene: .
abundance: many
CDR3aa: CASSWGYTEAFF
CDR3nt: TGTGCCAGCAGTTGGGGATACACTGAAGCTTTCTTT

v_gene: TRBV5-1
len: 20
j_gene: TRBJ2-7
d_gene: .
abundance: many
CDR3aa: CASSLDEGWQIGAPSYEQYF
CDR3nt: TGCGCCAGCAGCTTGGATGAGGGTTGGCAAATTGGGGCACCCAGCTACGAGCAGTACTTC

v_gene: TRBV2
len: 12
j_gene: TRBJ2-5
d_gene: .
abundance: many
CDR3aa: CASSEAPWAQYF
CDR3nt: TGTGCCAGCAGTGAAGCGCCCTGGGCCCAGTACTTC

v_gene: TRBV7-9
len: 14
j_gene: TRBJ2-5
d_gene: .
abundance: many
CDR3aa: CASSGGAAEETQYF
CDR3nt: TGTGCCAGCAGCGGAGGGGCGGCTGAAGAGACCCAGTACTTC

v_gene: TRBV19
len: 13
j_gene: TRBJ1-2
d_gene: .
abundance: many
CDR3aa: CASTPGRMLGYTF
CDR3nt: TGTGCCAGTACTCCAGGCAGGATGCTCGGCTACACCTTC

v_gene: TRBV12-3/TRBV12-4
len: 15
j_gene: TRBJ1-4
d_gene: TRBD1
abundance: few
CDR3aa: CASSVRTGFLEKLFF
CDR3nt: TGTGCCAGCAGTGTAAGGACAGGGTTTCTAGAAAAACTGTTTTTT

v_gene: TRBV10-3
len: 14
j_gene: TRBJ1-5
d_gene: .
abundance: many
CDR3aa: CAISEVGGDQPQHF
CDR3nt: TGTGCCATCAGTGAGGTGGGGGGGGATCAGCCCCAGCATTTT

v_gene: TRBV12-5
len: 13
j_gene: TRBJ1-2
d_gene: .
abundance: many
CDR3aa: CASGSLDNYGYTF
CDR3nt: TGTGCTAGTGGTTCGCTGGATAACTATGGCTACACCTTC

v_gene: TRBV4-2
len: 15
j_gene: TRBJ1-5
d_gene: .
abundance: few
CDR3aa: CASSQGTAPDQPQHF
CDR3nt: TGTGCCAGCAGCCAAGGGACCGCCCCGGATCAGCCCCAGCATTTT

v_gene: TRBV7-2
len: 11
j_gene: TRBJ2-7
d_gene: TRBD1
abundance: many
CDR3aa: CASSSGTVPYF
CDR3nt: TGTGCCAGCAGCTCCGGGACAGTTCCATACTTC

v_gene: TRBV7-8
len: 13
j_gene: TRBJ1-1
d_gene: .
abundance: many
CDR3aa: CASSYPLNTEAFF
CDR3nt: TGTGCCAGCAGCTATCCCCTCAACACTGAAGCTTTCTTT

v_gene: TRBV3-1
len: 15
j_gene: TRBJ2-7
d_gene: TRBD1
abundance: many
CDR3aa: CASRQDRAGGYEQYF
CDR3nt: TGTGCCAGCAGACAAGACAGGGCAGGCGGCTACGAGCAGTACTTC

v_gene: TRBV7-6
len: 14
j_gene: TRBJ1-5
d_gene: .
abundance: many
CDR3aa: CASSLGMGDQPQHF
CDR3nt: TGTGCCAGCAGCTTAGGCATGGGAGATCAGCCCCAGCATTTT

v_gene: TRBV18
len: 16
j_gene: TRBJ2-3
d_gene: .
abundance: few
CDR3aa: CASSSVLESSTDTQYF
CDR3nt: TGTGCCAGCTCATCCGTCCTGGAATCTAGCACAGATACGCAGTATTTT

v_gene: TRBV28
len: 15
j_gene: TRBJ1-6
d_gene: .
abundance: many
CDR3aa: CASSLISGRQSPLHF
CDR3nt: TGTGCCAGCAGTTTAATATCGGGAAGACAATCACCCCTCCACTTT

v_gene: TRBV24-1
len: 15
j_gene: TRBJ1-1
d_gene: .
abundance: many
CDR3aa: CATSELTTDRNEAFF
CDR3nt: TGTGCCACCAGTGAGCTCACCACTGACAGGAATGAAGCTTTCTTT

v_gene: TRBV6-1
len: 15
j_gene: TRBJ2-7
d_gene: .
abundance: few
CDR3aa: CASSDRFPGTYEQYF
CDR3nt: TGTGCCAGCAGTGACCGTTTTCCAGGGACCTACGAGCAGTACTTC

v_gene: TRBV6-5
len: 11
j_gene: TRBJ1-1
d_gene: .
abundance: many
CDR3aa: CASSYGARAFF
CDR3nt: TGTGCCAGCAGTTATGGGGCTAGAGCTTTCTTT

v_gene: TRBV7-9
len: 15
j_gene: TRBJ2-3
d_gene: .
abundance: many
CDR3aa: CASSLVAVATDTQYF
CDR3nt: TGTGCCAGCAGCTTAGTAGCGGTAGCTACAGATACGCAGTATTTT

v_gene: TRBV30
len: 14
j_gene: TRBJ1-1
d_gene: TRBD1
abundance: many
CDR3aa: CAWVTGGYGTEAFF
CDR3nt: TGTGCCTGGGTAACAGGGGGCTATGGCACTGAAGCTTTCTTT

v_gene: TRBV5-6
len: 16
j_gene: TRBJ1-5
d_gene: .
abundance: few
CDR3aa: CASSPRDTHSNQPQHF
CDR3nt: TGTGCCAGCAGCCCCCGGGACACTCATAGCAATCAGCCCCAGCATTTT